In its sample, the clone carrying this T cell receptor beta chain was seen many times. Its antigen is unidentified. The sample is drawn from a study of early T cells in non-severe SARS-CoV-2 infection. Study-level results: VDJdb-based matching was biased toward anti-spike CD8 responses and missed private and CD4 specificities.

TCRdb called the 5' RACE reads again in MiXCR, with one record for every CDR3 protein. The profile shows more than 35,000 distinct CDR3 sequences, roughly 4.4% of them singletons. The CDR3 length is 17 residues. V lost 1 base to trimming and J lost 3 bases, with 17 bases between them. The sequencing input was whole blood. This TCR was sampled from an adult who was a healthcare worker with PCR-confirmed SARS-CoV-2 infection or an uninfected control (not recorded which). V usage is TRBV12-3 or TRBV12-4 and J usage is TRBJ2-3, with D perhaps matching TRBD2 (5 bases). The CDR3 protein is CASSLGTATDLTDTQYF. As DNA, the CDR3 is TGTGCCAGCAGTTTAGGGACTGCCACCGACTTAACAGATACGCAGTATTTT.